This paragraph reports one T cell receptor beta chain. Its antigen remains unidentified. The data were obtained in a study of siplizumab effects on memory and regulatory T cells. TCR templates numbering some 10^5 were assayed per sample. The table came from immunoSEQ multiplex PCR; TCRdb's copy has only in-frame clones and leaves some out. Among around 100,000 clones listed, approximately 95% were seen once. Whole-study results and caveats: Naive T cells, seemingly more diverse than memory cells, seemed major alloresponse contributors. The drug siplizumab significantly decreased the alloreactive sequences that could be traced to unstimulated CD4+ memory cells. The mapping of alloreactive clones to unstimulated subsets covered only a minor fraction of them.

The sequenced material came from non-Treg CD4+ T cells sorted from blood. The clonotype originates from a human donor in good health.

The CDR3, as DNA: TGTGCCAGCAGTGGCCTAGGAGGTACCGGGGAGCTGTTTTTT. Translated, it gives CASSGLGGTGELFF. The rearrangement links TRBV25-1 to TRBJ2-2, with D possibly TRBD2 on 5 matching bases. CDR1 is MGHDK, CDR2 SYGVNS, per germline. Trimming removed 4 bases from V and 5 bases from J, with 11 bases in between. The CDR3 spans 14 residues.